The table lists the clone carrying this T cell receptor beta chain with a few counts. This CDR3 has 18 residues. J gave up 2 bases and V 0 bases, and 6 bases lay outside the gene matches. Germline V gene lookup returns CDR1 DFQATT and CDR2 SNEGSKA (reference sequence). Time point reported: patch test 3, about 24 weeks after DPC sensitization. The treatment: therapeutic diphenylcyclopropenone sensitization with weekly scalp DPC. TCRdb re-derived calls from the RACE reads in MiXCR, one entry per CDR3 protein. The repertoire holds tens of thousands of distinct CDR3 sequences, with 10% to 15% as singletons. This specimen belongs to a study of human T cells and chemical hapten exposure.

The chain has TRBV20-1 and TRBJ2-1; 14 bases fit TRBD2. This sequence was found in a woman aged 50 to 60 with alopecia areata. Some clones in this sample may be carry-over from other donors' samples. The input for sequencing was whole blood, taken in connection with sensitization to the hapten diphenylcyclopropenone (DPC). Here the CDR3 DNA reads TGCAGTGCTAGAGATGCGGGACTAGCGGGAGACCCCTACAATGAGCAGTTCTTC. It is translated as CSARDAGLAGDPYNEQFF.